This TCR beta chain was recorded in a study of circulating and synovial CD4+ cells in juvenile arthritis. Comments on this clone: The antigen remains undetermined.

Broader study findings: Overlap with synovium rose as more T cells were sequenced. CPL and bulk CD4 samples differed at least tenfold in T cell genomes.

Sequencing was performed with immunoSEQ multiplex PCR; in TCRdb, only in-frame clones are kept and a portion is missing. The repertoire holds 15,000 to 20,000 clones, with about 90% as singletons. Source material: CD4+ T cells from blood. The source of this sequence is a human donor with juvenile idiopathic arthritis.

The DNA for the CDR3 is TGTGCCAGTACCGCCGGGAGGGGCTACACCTTC. Residues: CASTAGRGYTF. The chain employs TRBV19 and TRBJ1-2; D uncertain. V gave up 7 bases and J gave up 8 bases, with 11 bases separating them. Germline V gives CDR1 LNHDA, CDR2 SQIVND (reference sequence). The CDR3 loop spans 11 amino acids.